This T cell receptor beta chain was sequenced in a study of T-cell reconstitution after alpha-beta-depleted transplantation in children. Points from the study as a whole: Some patients showed high day-60 TCRbeta diversity, which derived from surviving recipient T cells and thymic progenitors. About two months after transplant, alpha-beta T cells reportedly came from several hundred expanded graft clones.

For TCRbeta, the library was prepared with unique molecular identifiers. One entry per CDR3 protein, called by TCRdb with MiXCR from the PCR reads. The sample has about a million distinct CDR3 sequences; roughly 29% are singletons. Losses at the gene ends were 6 bases for V and 0 bases for J; bases not matched to a gene: 12. This CDR3 has 17 amino acids. Points on this clonotype: The antigen remains undetermined.

This clonotype was obtained from a boy in the first two years of life who had a stem cell transplant for SCID, so the T cells may come from the graft donor. Material: PBMCs, mostly from graft donor cells, obtained 360 days after TCRalphabeta/CD19-depleted stem cell transplant. The chain uses TRBV12-3 or TRBV12-4 and TRBJ1-1; 8 bases are shared with TRBD1. CDR3 sequence (DNA): TGTGCCAGCAGCCCTCGGACAGGGATAGGGGTGAACACTGAAGCTTTCTTT. It translates to CASSPRTGIGVNTEAFF.